This T cell receptor (beta chain) was sequenced during a study of identifying expanded T cells in peripheral blood. Regarding the study as a whole: Differentially abundant clones: roughly 1.2 between replicates, 16.4 at roughly 15 days, less than 25 at four. Across healthy donors, higher total template counts meant significantly greater roughly 2-week count variance.

The count of this clone is one. The antigen is not known. Clones were sequenced by immunoSEQ multiplex PCR, and TCRdb holds only the in-frame ones, with some missing. The table shows 90,000 or so clones, with about 88% occurring only once. Germline values: CDR1 LNHNV, CDR2 YYDKDF (reference sequence). There are 14 residues in the CDR3. The junction had 4 bases not matched to a gene; V was cut back by 5 bases and J by 4 bases. Collection occurred without any documented infections or immune events in donors. J is TRBJ2-3 and V is TRBV15, with 9 bases matching TRBD1. The clonotype was recovered from a person aged 18-69 years in good health. The sample taken for sequencing was blood. The chain's CDR3 is CATSGRQGADTQYF. CDR3 in DNA: TGTGCCACCAGCGGACGACAGGGGGCAGATACGCAGTATTTT.